This is a list of T cell receptor beta chains from one sample in a study of cytomegalovirus exposure and HLA in healthy donors. Profiling relied on immunoSEQ multiplex PCR, and the TCRdb table lists in-frame clones only, not all of them. The sample table includes about 52,000 clones. Sequenced: PBMCs. These receptors all come from a woman aged 55-69 years in good health and CMV-seropositive. Both conserved end residues are part of each CDR3. Fields, in order: CDR3 protein, CDR3 DNA, J gene, D gene, V gene. The D gene is left open where the match is weak.

CASSYSGGAGNTIYF,TGTGCCAGCAGTTACTCGGGAGGTGCTGGAAACACCATATATTTT,TRBJ1-3,.,TRBV6-5
CASRQAGQGHNEQFF,TGTGCCAGTAGGCAAGCGGGACAGGGACACAATGAGCAGTTCTTC,TRBJ2-1,TRBD1,TRBV19
CASSFQGIYEQYF,TGTGCCAGCAGCTTTCAGGGTATCTACGAGCAGTACTTC,TRBJ2-7,.,TRBV5-4
CASSPGQIDNYGYTF,TGTGCCAGCTCACCTGGACAGATTGACAACTATGGCTACACCTTC,TRBJ1-2,.,TRBV18
CASALQGLKGNTIYF,TGTGCCAGCGCCTTACAGGGGTTGAAAGGAAACACCATATATTTT,TRBJ1-3,TRBD1,TRBV2
CASSYSAGKGYNEQFF,TGTGCCAGCAGTTACTCGGCCGGGAAAGGTTACAATGAGCAGTTCTTC,TRBJ2-1,.,TRBV6-5
CASSYQGRPSNYGYTF,TGTGCCAGCAGTTACCAGGGCAGGCCATCTAACTATGGCTACACCTTC,TRBJ1-2,.,TRBV6-5
CASSGGGDYGYTF,TGCGCCAGCAGCGGGGGGGGTGACTATGGCTACACCTTC,TRBJ1-2,.,TRBV5-1
CASSAGTANQPQHF,TGTGCCAGCAGTGCGGGGACAGCTAATCAGCCCCAGCATTTT,TRBJ1-5,TRBD1,TRBV6-1
CASRQDGPGEKLFF,TGTGCCAGCAGACAGGACGGGCCTGGAGAAAAACTGTTTTTT,TRBJ1-4,.,TRBV27
CAGRNGNYGYTF,TGTGCCGGCCGGAACGGGAACTATGGCTACACCTTC,TRBJ1-2,.,TRBV2
CASSQEASGGGYNEQFF,TGTGCCAGCAGCCAAGAAGCCAGCGGGGGTGGCTACAATGAGCAGTTCTTC,TRBJ2-1,TRBD2,TRBV4-2
CSASGGPAQYF,TGCAGTGCTAGCGGGGGGCCGGCTCAGTACTTC,TRBJ2-7,.,TRBV20-1
CASSLEAGGLPYEQYF,TGTGCCAGCAGCTTGGAGGCAGGCGGGCTCCCCTACGAGCAGTACTTC,TRBJ2-7,.,TRBV5-5
CASSQDPPVQIF,TGCGCCAGCAGCCAAGATCCCCCCGTACAAATCTTC,TRBJ1-2,.,TRBV4-3
CASSPREGNTEAFF,TGTGCCAGCAGCCCCCGGGAGGGGAACACTGAAGCTTTCTTT,TRBJ1-1,.,TRBV6-5
CASSLPGQWNTEAFF,TGCGCCAGCAGCTTGCCGGGACAGTGGAACACTGAAGCTTTCTTT,TRBJ1-1,TRBD1,TRBV5-1
CASSIVPGTEAFF,TGTGCCAGTAGTATAGTCCCGGGCACTGAAGCTTTCTTT,TRBJ1-1,.,TRBV19
CASSLSGTGYTGELFF,TGTGCCAGCAGTTTGTCCGGGACAGGGTACACCGGGGAGCTGTTTTTT,TRBJ2-2,TRBD1,TRBV6-5
CASREEGQGIGYTF,TGTGCCAGCAGGGAGGAGGGACAGGGGATTGGCTACACCTTC,TRBJ1-2,TRBD1,TRBV7-2
CASSGGREQYF,TGCGCCAGCAGCGGCGGGCGGGAGCAGTACTTC,TRBJ2-7,.,TRBV5-1
CASSDTGGLDTQYF,TGTGCCAGCAGTGATACAGGGGGCTTAGATACGCAGTATTTT,TRBJ2-3,TRBD1,TRBV27
CASSQDAGFYGYTF,TGCGCCAGCAGCCAAGATGCGGGCTTCTATGGCTACACCTTC,TRBJ1-2,.,TRBV4-1
CASSYSVAGYEQYF,TGTGCCAGCAGTTACTCAGTAGCGGGGTACGAGCAGTACTTC,TRBJ2-7,TRBD2,TRBV6-6
CASSFQGYQPQHF,TGTGCCAGCAGTTTCCAGGGTTATCAGCCCCAGCATTTT,TRBJ1-5,.,TRBV27
CASSLGTHYEQYF,TGTGCCAGCAGCTTGGGGACACACTACGAGCAGTACTTC,TRBJ2-7,.,TRBV11-2
CASSEGRVALGYTF,TGTGCCAGCAGTGAAGGCAGGGTGGCACTCGGCTACACCTTC,TRBJ1-2,.,TRBV2
CASSQAGGGAEAFF,TGCGCCAGCAGCCAAGCCGGAGGGGGGGCGGAAGCTTTCTTT,TRBJ1-1,.,TRBV4-1
CASSQEWTALGGTEAFF,TGCGCCAGCAGCCAAGAATGGACAGCGCTTGGAGGCACTGAAGCTTTCTTT,TRBJ1-1,.,TRBV4-1
CASSFAGRGGNTIYF,TGCGCCAGCAGCTTCGCGGGGCGGGGAGGAAACACCATATATTTT,TRBJ1-3,.,TRBV5-1
CASSLRGQETQYF,TGCGCCAGCAGCTTGAGGGGTCAAGAGACCCAGTACTTC,TRBJ2-5,.,TRBV5-1
CASSSVTGYHNSPLHF,TGTGCCAGCAGTTCCGTAACAGGGTACCATAATTCACCCCTCCACTTT,TRBJ1-6,.,TRBV28
CASSVDRAANTEAFF,TGTGCCAGTAGTGTAGACAGGGCGGCGAACACTGAAGCTTTCTTT,TRBJ1-1,TRBD1,TRBV19
CASSPRGGNYGYTF,TGTGCCAGCAGCCCCCGAGGGGGTAACTATGGCTACACCTTC,TRBJ1-2,.,TRBV11-3
CASSSPGALNSPLHF,TGTGCCAGCAGCTCGCCTGGGGCCTTGAATTCACCCCTCCACTTT,TRBJ1-6,.,TRBV5-5
CASSSRDRDGRRLQTYEQYF,TGCGCCAGCAGCTCCCGGGACAGGGACGGTCGGCGGCTCCAAACCTACGAGCAGTACTTC,TRBJ2-7,TRBD1,TRBV5-1
CASSLGQGVYQETQYF,TGTGCCAGCTCACTCGGACAGGGCGTATACCAAGAGACCCAGTACTTC,TRBJ2-5,TRBD1,TRBV18
CASSIGGDTEDFF,TGTGCCAGCAGCATAGGGGGAGACACTGAAGATTTCTTT,TRBJ1-1,.,TRBV7-9
CASSFSGTAISGYTF,TGTGCCAGCAGCTTCTCCGGGACAGCTATTAGTGGCTACACCTTC,TRBJ1-2,TRBD1,TRBV11-2
CASSPGGGRTEAFF,TGCGCCAGCAGCCCGGGTGGGGGGAGGACTGAAGCTTTCTTT,TRBJ1-1,.,TRBV5-1
CSVDRGNEQFF,TGCAGCGTTGACAGGGGGAATGAGCAGTTCTTC,TRBJ2-1,TRBD1,TRBV29-1
CSVEEGADTQYF,TGCAGCGTTGAGGAAGGGGCCGATACGCAGTATTTT,TRBJ2-3,.,TRBV29-1
CASGNRGNTEAFF,TGTGCCAGCGGGAACAGGGGAAACACTGAAGCTTTCTTT,TRBJ1-1,TRBD1,TRBV9
CASSPKDGVANYGYTF,TGTGCCAGCAGCCCCAAGGACGGGGTAGCTAACTATGGCTACACCTTC,TRBJ1-2,.,TRBV7-9
CASSYSFSGLAYEQYF,TGTGCCAGCAGTTACTCCTTCTCCGGACTCGCCTACGAGCAGTACTTC,TRBJ2-7,.,TRBV6-5
CSVGTGRNLEAFF,TGCAGCGTGGGGACAGGAAGAAATCTTGAAGCTTTCTTT,TRBJ1-1,TRBD1,TRBV29-1
CASSPGTSGEETQYF,TGTGCCAGCAGCCCGGGGACTAGCGGCGAAGAGACCCAGTACTTC,TRBJ2-5,TRBD2,TRBV11-3
CASSPSNSPNTEAFF,TGTGCCAGCAGCCCGTCCAACTCGCCGAACACTGAAGCTTTCTTT,TRBJ1-1,.,TRBV7-9
CASSATGNGYTF,TGTGCCAGCAGCGCGACAGGGAATGGCTACACCTTC,TRBJ1-2,TRBD1,TRBV13
CASSPPGQVLNTEVFF,TGTGCCAGCTCACCACCAGGACAGGTCTTGAACACTGAAGTTTTCTTT,TRBJ1-1,TRBD1,TRBV18
CASSPGQGGTEAFF,TGTGCCAGTAGTCCAGGACAGGGTGGGACTGAAGCTTTCTTT,TRBJ1-1,TRBD1,TRBV19
CASSQNSYEQYF,TGTGCCAGCAGTCAAAACAGCTACGAGCAGTACTTC,TRBJ2-7,.,TRBV7-8
CASSDWTGGSYEQYF,TGCGCCAGCAGCGACTGGACAGGGGGCTCCTACGAGCAGTACTTC,TRBJ2-7,TRBD1,TRBV5-1
CASSLAPGTSYEQYF,TGCGCCAGCAGCTTGGCCCCAGGGACTAGCTACGAGCAGTACTTC,TRBJ2-7,TRBD2,TRBV5-1
CASRPDRGENQPQHF,TGTGCCAGCAGACCGGACAGGGGAGAGAATCAGCCCCAGCATTTT,TRBJ1-5,TRBD1,TRBV27
CASNQQTDWNQPQHF,TGTGCCAGCAACCAACAGACAGATTGGAATCAGCCCCAGCATTTT,TRBJ1-5,.,TRBV6-6
CASSPGQGTIYF,TGCGCCAGCAGCCCGGGACAAGGCACCATATATTTT,TRBJ1-3,.,TRBV5-1